These 2 T cell receptor beta chains originate from one sample sequenced in a study of T cell changes during pregnancy in multiple sclerosis. Data came from immunoSEQ multiplex PCR; TCRdb stores just in-frame clones and leaves some out. The sample contains about 44,000 clones, approximately 96% of which appear only once. Sequenced material: peripheral blood, taken in the second trimester of pregnancy. Receptor source: a female donor with multiple sclerosis, enrolled in a pregnancy study.

V is TRBV5-1 and J is TRBJ2-5; D is possibly TRBD1 (6 bases). CDR1 and CDR2 (germline): SGHRS, YFSETQ. The CDR3 covers 13 residues. The V gene lost 7 bases and the J gene lost 1 base, with 11 bases spanning the gap. The CDR3 region has the DNA TGCGCCAGCGTCATGACAGGCCAAGAGACCCAGTACTTC. It is translated as CASVMTGQETQYF.

The chain uses TRBV9 and TRBJ2-1; D is ambiguous. V lost 4 bases and J lost 5, with 10 bases in between. The CDR3 is 13 residues long. Germline V gene lookup returns CDR1 SGDLS and CDR2 YYNGEE. Here the CDR3 reads CASSTLGHNEQFF. The CDR3 DNA is TGTGCCAGCAGCACCCTTGGCCACAATGAGCAGTTCTTC.